This is a list of T cell receptor beta chains from one sample in a study of blood T cell repertoires in COVID-19. Method: immunoSEQ multiplex PCR; TCRdb's copy keeps in-frame clones and lacks some. The sample lists under 20,000 clones; roughly 91% were seen once. The sample was peripheral blood. Receptors were obtained from a human donor in a cohort sampled during active COVID-19. Both conserved end residues are trimmed from each CDR3. Fields, in order: V gene, D gene, J gene, CDR3 protein. The D gene is left open where the match is weak.

V gene: TRBV28; D gene: .; J gene: TRBJ1-1; CDR3 protein: ATTRGTEAF
V gene: TRBV7-3; D gene: TRBD1; J gene: TRBJ1-1; CDR3 protein: ASSSRQGDTEAF
V gene: TRBV19; D gene: .; J gene: TRBJ1-5; CDR3 protein: ASSIPGRDQPQH
V gene: TRBV9; D gene: .; J gene: TRBJ2-7; CDR3 protein: ASSPTGNEQY
V gene: TRBV27; D gene: .; J gene: TRBJ1-2; CDR3 protein: ASSLLRGAGYT
V gene: TRBV30; D gene: .; J gene: TRBJ1-3; CDR3 protein: AWSVGLGSGNTIY
V gene: TRBV28; D gene: .; J gene: TRBJ2-7; CDR3 protein: ASSLELRGASYEQY
V gene: TRBV6-6; D gene: TRBD2; J gene: TRBJ2-1; CDR3 protein: ASSRTSGSITLYNEQF
V gene: TRBV19; D gene: .; J gene: TRBJ1-6; CDR3 protein: ASSQGQFRGSPLH
V gene: TRBV24-1; D gene: .; J gene: TRBJ2-1; CDR3 protein: ATSDSRYEQF
V gene: TRBV7-2; D gene: TRBD1; J gene: TRBJ1-6; CDR3 protein: ASSSQGDSPLH
V gene: TRBV3-1/TRBV3-2; D gene: .; J gene: TRBJ1-1; CDR3 protein: ASSLGVAGDTEAF
V gene: TRBV7-2; D gene: TRBD1; J gene: TRBJ2-3; CDR3 protein: ASSYTGTGGTDTQY
V gene: TRBV12-3/TRBV12-4; D gene: .; J gene: TRBJ1-1; CDR3 protein: ASSFVRGSEAF
V gene: TRBV7-8; D gene: TRBD2; J gene: TRBJ2-1; CDR3 protein: ASSLTSGGMYNEQF
V gene: TRBV19; D gene: .; J gene: TRBJ2-7; CDR3 protein: ASSIGRGFSYEQY
V gene: TRBV3-1/TRBV3-2; D gene: TRBD2; J gene: TRBJ2-1; CDR3 protein: ASSQVRAGGDEQF
V gene: TRBV24-1; D gene: .; J gene: TRBJ2-3; CDR3 protein: ATSDFRGYTQY
V gene: TRBV2; D gene: .; J gene: TRBJ1-4; CDR3 protein: ASSEMARGNEKLF
V gene: TRBV28; D gene: .; J gene: TRBJ1-1; CDR3 protein: ASSTSQGNTEAF
V gene: TRBV5-1; D gene: TRBD2; J gene: TRBJ2-5; CDR3 protein: ASSLGGSGIQETQY
V gene: TRBV20-1; D gene: .; J gene: TRBJ1-5; CDR3 protein: SASLPTPAGQPQH
V gene: TRBV5-1; D gene: .; J gene: TRBJ2-4; CDR3 protein: ASSFSGRGNIQY
V gene: TRBV7-9; D gene: TRBD1; J gene: TRBJ1-2; CDR3 protein: ASSWTGNGLDGYT
V gene: TRBV6-1; D gene: .; J gene: TRBJ1-2; CDR3 protein: ASSEITGLTNYGYT
V gene: TRBV7-5; D gene: .; J gene: TRBJ2-1; CDR3 protein: VRSLSDRRSYNEQF
V gene: TRBV29-1; D gene: .; J gene: TRBJ2-7; CDR3 protein: SVFGASYEQY
V gene: TRBV9; D gene: .; J gene: TRBJ1-3; CDR3 protein: ASSVVWAPSDPGNTIY
V gene: TRBV7-9; D gene: .; J gene: TRBJ2-1; CDR3 protein: ASSSLGVEQF
V gene: TRBV30; D gene: TRBD1; J gene: TRBJ2-1; CDR3 protein: AWTGRGHRNEQF
V gene: TRBV11-2; D gene: TRBD2; J gene: TRBJ2-1; CDR3 protein: ASTGTSSYNEQF
V gene: TRBV28; D gene: TRBD1; J gene: TRBJ1-6; CDR3 protein: ASSRPPGQGALGYSPLH
V gene: TRBV5-1; D gene: .; J gene: TRBJ2-2; CDR3 protein: ASSLEGDGTGELF
V gene: TRBV18; D gene: TRBD2; J gene: TRBJ2-5; CDR3 protein: ASSPLTSGSETQY
V gene: TRBV5-8; D gene: TRBD1; J gene: TRBJ2-1; CDR3 protein: ASSFLTGGNEQF
V gene: TRBV19; D gene: TRBD1; J gene: TRBJ2-7; CDR3 protein: ASSTRPTGVHEQY